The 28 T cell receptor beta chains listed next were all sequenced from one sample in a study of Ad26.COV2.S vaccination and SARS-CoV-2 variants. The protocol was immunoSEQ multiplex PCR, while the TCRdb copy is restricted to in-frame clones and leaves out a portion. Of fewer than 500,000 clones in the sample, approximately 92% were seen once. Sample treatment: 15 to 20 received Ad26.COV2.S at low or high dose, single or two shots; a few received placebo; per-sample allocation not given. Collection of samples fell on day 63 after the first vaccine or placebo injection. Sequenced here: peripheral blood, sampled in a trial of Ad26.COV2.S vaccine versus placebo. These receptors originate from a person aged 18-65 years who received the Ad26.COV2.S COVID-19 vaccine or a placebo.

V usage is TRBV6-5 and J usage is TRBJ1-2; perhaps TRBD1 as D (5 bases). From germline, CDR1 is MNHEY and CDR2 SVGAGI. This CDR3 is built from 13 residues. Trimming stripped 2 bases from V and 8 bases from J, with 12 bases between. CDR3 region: CASSYSRVEGYTF. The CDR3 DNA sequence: TGTGCCAGCAGTTACAGCAGGGTGGAAGGCTACACCTTC.

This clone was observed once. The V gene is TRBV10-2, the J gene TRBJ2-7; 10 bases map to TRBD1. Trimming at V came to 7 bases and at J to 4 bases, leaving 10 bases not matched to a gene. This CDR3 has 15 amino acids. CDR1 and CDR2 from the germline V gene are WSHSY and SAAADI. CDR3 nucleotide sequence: TGCGCCAGCACTCCGAAGACAGGGGGCTTTTACGAGCAGTACTTC. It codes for CASTPKTGGFYEQYF.

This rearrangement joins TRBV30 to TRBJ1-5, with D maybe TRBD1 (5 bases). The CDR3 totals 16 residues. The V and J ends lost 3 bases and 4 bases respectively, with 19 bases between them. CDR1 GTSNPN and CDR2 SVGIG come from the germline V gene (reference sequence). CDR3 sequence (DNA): TGTGCCTGGAGCGAAAGACAGTTCGCCGTTAATCAGCCCCAGCATTTT. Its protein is CAWSERQFAVNQPQHF.

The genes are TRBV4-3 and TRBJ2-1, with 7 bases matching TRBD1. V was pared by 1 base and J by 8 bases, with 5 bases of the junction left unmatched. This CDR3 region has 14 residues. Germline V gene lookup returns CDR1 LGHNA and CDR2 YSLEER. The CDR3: CASSQATGVHEQFF. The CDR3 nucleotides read TGCGCCAGCAGCCAAGCTACAGGGGTCCATGAGCAGTTCTTC.

CDR3 residues: CASSSWGGVSNQPQHF. In DNA, the CDR3 is TGTGCCAGCAGCTCCTGGGGGGGCGTTAGCAATCAGCCCCAGCATTTT. The chain couples TRBV7-9 to TRBJ1-5, with a tentative D call TRBD1 (6 bases). The V end was cut by 4 bases, the J end by 0 bases, with 13 bases between. This CDR3 region has 16 residues. The germline gives CDR1 SEHNR, CDR2 FQNEAQ (reference sequence).

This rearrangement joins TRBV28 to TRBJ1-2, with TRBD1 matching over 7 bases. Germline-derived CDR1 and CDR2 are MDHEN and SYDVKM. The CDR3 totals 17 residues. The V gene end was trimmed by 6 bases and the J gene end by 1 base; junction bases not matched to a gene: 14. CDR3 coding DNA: TGTGCCAGCAGCAACCGGGACAGCGAGAGATTTAACTATGGCTACACCTTC. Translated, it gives CASSNRDSERFNYGYTF.

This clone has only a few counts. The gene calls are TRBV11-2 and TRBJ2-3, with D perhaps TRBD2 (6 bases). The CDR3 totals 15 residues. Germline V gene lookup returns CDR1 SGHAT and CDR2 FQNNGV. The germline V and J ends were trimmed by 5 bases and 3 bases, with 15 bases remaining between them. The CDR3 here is CASSPRLVGTDTQYF. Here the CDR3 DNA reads TGTGCCAGCAGCCCAAGACTAGTAGGGACAGATACGCAGTATTTT. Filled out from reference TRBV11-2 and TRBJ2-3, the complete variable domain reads EAGVAQSPRYKIIEKRQSVAFWCNPISGHATLYWYQQILGQGPKLLIQFQNNGVVDDSQLPKDRFSAERLKGVDSTLKIQPAKLEDSAVYLCASSPRLVGTDTQYFGPGTRLTVL.

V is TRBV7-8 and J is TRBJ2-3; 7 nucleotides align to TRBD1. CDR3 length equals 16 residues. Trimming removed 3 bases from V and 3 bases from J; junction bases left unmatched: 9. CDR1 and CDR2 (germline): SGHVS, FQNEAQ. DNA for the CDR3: TGTGCCAGCAGCTTTTGGACAGGTAGTCGGACAGATACGCAGTATTTT. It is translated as CASSFWTGSRTDTQYF.

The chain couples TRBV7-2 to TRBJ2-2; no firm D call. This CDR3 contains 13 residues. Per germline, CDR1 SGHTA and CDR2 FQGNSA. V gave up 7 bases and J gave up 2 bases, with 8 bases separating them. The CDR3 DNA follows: TGTGCCAGCATGTGGAGTAACACCGGGGAGCTGTTTTTT. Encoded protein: CASMWSNTGELFF.

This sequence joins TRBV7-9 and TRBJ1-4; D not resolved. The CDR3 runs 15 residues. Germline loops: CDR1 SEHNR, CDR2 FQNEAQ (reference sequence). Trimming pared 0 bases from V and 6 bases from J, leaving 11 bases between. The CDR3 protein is CASSLAAGYDEKLFF. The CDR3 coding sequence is TGTGCCAGCAGCTTAGCGGCGGGGTACGATGAAAAACTGTTTTTT.

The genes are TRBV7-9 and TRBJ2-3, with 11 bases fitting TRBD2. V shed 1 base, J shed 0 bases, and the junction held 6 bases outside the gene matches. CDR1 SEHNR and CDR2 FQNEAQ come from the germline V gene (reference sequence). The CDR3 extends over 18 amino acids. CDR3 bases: TGTGCCAGCAGCTTAGTCGGGACTAGCGGAACTAGCACAGATACGCAGTATTTT. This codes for CASSLVGTSGTSTDTQYF.

This chain's CDR3 is CASKTATSGRWYEQYF. The CDR3 DNA follows: TGTGCCAGCAAAACCGCCACTAGCGGGAGGTGGTACGAGCAGTACTTC. The V gene is TRBV27, the J gene TRBJ2-7; TRBD2 aligns across 12 bases. This CDR3 region has 16 residues. V shed 7 bases, J shed 4 bases, and the junction held 11 bases outside the gene matches. The germline CDR1 and CDR2 sequences are MNHEY and SMNVEV (reference sequence).

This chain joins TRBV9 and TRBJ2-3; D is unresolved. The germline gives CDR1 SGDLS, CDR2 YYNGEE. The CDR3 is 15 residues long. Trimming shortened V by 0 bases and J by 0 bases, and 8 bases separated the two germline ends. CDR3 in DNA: TGTGCCAGCAGCGTAGAGGTCGGGAGCACAGATACGCAGTATTTT. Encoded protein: CASSVEVGSTDTQYF.

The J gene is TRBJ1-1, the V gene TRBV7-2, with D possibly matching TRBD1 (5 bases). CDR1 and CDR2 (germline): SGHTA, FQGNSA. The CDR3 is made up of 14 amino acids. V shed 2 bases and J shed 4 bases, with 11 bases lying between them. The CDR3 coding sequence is TGTGCCAGCAGCTTATATGGGGGGACCACTGAAGCTTTCTTT. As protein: CASSLYGGTTEAFF. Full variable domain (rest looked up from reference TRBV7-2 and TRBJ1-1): GAGVSQSPSNKVTEKGKDVELRCDPISGHTALYWYRQSLGQGLEFLIYFQGNSAPDKSGLPSDRFSAERTGGSVSTLTIQRTQQEDSAVYLCASSLYGGTTEAFFGQGTRLTVV.

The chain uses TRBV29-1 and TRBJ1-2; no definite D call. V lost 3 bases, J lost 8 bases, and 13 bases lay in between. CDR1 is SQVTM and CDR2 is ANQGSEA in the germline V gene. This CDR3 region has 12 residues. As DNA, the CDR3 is TGCAGCGTTGATTTATATAGAGGGGGCTACACCTTC. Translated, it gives CSVDLYRGGYTF. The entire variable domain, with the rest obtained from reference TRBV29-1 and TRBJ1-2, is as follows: SAVISQKPSRDICQRGTSLTIQCQVDSQVTMMFWYRQQPGQSLTLIATANQGSEATYESGFVIDKFPISRPNLTFSTLTVSNMSPEDSSIYLCSVDLYRGGYTFGSGTRLTVV.

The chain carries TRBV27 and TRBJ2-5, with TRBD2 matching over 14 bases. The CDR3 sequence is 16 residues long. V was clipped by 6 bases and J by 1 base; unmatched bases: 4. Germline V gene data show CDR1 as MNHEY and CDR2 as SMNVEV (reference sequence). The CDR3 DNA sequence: TGTGCCAGCAGCCCGGGACTAGCGGGGGCCCAAGAGACCCAGTACTTC. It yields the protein CASSPGLAGAQETQYF.

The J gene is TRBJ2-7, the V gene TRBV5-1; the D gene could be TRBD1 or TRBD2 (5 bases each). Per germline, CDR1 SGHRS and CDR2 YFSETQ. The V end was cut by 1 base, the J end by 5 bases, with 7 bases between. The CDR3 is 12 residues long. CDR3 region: CASSLWDDEQYF. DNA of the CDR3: TGCGCCAGCAGCTTGTGGGACGACGAGCAGTACTTC.

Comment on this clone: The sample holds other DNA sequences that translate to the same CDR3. CDR3 sequence reads: CSVGTGSYEQYF. Written as DNA, the CDR3 is TGCAGCGTAGGGACAGGTTCCTACGAGCAGTACTTC. The gene calls are TRBV29-1 and TRBJ2-7; the match to TRBD1 covers 8 bases. V was pared by 6 bases and J by 1 base, with 2 bases of the junction left unmatched. Germline V gene data show CDR1 as SQVTM and CDR2 as ANQGSEA. This CDR3 spans 12 amino acids.

The DNA of the CDR3 is TGTGCCAGCAGTTTCGCGGGAGCGGGTAGAGCAGAGACCCAGTACTTC. This sequence encodes CASSFAGAGRAETQYF. The J gene is TRBJ2-5, the V gene TRBV6-5; 7 bases are shared with TRBD2. The V gene end was trimmed by 4 bases and the J gene end by 4 bases; junction bases not matched to a gene: 12. CDR3 length: 16 amino acids. The V gene's germline CDR1 is MNHEY and CDR2 SVGAGI.

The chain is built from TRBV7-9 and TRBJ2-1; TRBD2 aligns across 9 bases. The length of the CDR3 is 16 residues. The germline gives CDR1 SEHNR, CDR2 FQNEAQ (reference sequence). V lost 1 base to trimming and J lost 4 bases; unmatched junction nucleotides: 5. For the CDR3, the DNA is TGTGCCAGCAGCTTAGGACGCGGGAGGGATTACAATGAGCAGTTCTTC. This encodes CASSLGRGRDYNEQFF.

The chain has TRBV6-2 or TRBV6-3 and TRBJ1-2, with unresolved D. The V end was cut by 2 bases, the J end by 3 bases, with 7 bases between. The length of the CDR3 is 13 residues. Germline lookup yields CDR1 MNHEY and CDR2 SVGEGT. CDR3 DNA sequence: TGTGCCAGCAGTTACAGTTCTTACTATGGCTACACCTTC. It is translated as CASSYSSYYGYTF.

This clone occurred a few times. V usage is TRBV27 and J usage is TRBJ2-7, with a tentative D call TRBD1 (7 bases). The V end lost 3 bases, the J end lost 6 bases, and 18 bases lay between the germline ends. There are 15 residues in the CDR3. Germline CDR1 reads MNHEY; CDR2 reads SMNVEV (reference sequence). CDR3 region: CASSFVGQGGGEQYF. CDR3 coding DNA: TGTGCCAGCAGTTTTGTCGGGCAGGGGGGAGGCGAGCAGTACTTC.

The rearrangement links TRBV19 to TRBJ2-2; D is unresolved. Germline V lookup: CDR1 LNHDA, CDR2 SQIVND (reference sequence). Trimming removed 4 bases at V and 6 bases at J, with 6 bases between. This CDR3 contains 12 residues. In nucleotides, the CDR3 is TGTGCCAGTAGTAGGGCGGCCGGGGAGCTGTTTTTT. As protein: CASSRAAGELFF. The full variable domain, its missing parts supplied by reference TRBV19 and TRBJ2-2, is DGGITQSPKYLFRKEGQNVTLSCEQNLNHDAMYWYRQDPGQGLRLIYYSQIVNDFQKGDIAEGYSVSREKKESFPLTVTSAQKNPTAFYLCASSRAAGELFFGEGSRLTVL.

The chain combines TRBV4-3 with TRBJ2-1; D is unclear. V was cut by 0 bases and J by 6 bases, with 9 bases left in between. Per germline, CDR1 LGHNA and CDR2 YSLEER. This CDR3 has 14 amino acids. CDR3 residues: CASSQDRNLNEQFF. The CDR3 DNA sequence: TGCGCCAGCAGCCAAGACCGGAATCTCAATGAGCAGTTCTTC.

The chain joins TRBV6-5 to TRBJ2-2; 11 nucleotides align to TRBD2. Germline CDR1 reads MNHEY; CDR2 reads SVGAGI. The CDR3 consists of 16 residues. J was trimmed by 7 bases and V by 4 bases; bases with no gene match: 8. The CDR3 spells CASSSLAGVLIGELFF. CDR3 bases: TGTGCCAGCAGTTCACTAGCGGGAGTGCTGATCGGGGAGCTGTTTTTT.

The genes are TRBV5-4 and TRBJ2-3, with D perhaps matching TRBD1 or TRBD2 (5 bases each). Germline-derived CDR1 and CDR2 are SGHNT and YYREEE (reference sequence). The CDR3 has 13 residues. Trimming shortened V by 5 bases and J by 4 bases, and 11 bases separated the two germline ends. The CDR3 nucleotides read TGTGCCAGCAGTCTCCCGGGGCCAGATACGCAGTATTTT. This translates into CASSLPGPDTQYF.

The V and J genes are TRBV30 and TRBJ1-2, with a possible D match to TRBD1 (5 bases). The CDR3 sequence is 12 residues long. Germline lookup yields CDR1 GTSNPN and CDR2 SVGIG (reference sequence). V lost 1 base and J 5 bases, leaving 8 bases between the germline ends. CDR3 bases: TGTGCCTGGAGTGCCGCAGGGTATGGCTACACCTTC. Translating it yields CAWSAAGYGYTF.

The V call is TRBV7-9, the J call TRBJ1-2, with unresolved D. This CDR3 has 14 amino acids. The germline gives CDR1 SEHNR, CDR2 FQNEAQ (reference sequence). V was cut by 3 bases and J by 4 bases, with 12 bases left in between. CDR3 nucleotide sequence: TGTGCCAGCAGCTTTGGACGGGAGAGCTATGGCTACACCTTC. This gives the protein CASSFGRESYGYTF.